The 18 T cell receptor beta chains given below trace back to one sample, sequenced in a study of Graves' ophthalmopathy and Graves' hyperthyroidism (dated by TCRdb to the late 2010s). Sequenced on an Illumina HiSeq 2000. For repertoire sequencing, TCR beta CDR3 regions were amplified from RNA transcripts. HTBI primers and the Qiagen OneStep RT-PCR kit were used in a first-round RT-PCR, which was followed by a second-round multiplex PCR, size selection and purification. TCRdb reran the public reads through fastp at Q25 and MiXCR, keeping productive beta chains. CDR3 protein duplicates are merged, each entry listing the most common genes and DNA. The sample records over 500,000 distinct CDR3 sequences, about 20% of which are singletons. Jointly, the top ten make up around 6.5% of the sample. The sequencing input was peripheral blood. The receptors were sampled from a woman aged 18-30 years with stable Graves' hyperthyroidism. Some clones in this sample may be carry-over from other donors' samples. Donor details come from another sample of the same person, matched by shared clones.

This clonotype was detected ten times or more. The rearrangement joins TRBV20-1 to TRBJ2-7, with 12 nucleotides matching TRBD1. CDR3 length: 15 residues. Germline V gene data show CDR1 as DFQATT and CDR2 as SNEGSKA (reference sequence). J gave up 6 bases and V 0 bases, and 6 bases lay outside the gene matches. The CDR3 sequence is CSARDSGTGGSEQYF. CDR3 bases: TGCAGTGCTAGAGATTCCGGGACAGGGGGCTCCGAGCAGTACTTC.

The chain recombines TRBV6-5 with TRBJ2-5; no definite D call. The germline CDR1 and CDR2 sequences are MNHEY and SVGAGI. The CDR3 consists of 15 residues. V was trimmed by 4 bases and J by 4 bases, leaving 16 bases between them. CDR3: CASSSAGARGETQYF. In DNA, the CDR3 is TGTGCCAGCAGTTCTGCCGGAGCCCGAGGAGAGACCCAGTACTTC.

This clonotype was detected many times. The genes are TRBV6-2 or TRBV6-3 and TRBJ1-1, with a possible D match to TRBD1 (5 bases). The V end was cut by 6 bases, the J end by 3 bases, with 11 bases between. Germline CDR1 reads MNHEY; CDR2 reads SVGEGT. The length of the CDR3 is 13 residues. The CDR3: CASSYDRDTEAFF. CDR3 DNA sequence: TGTGCCAGCAGCTATGACAGAGACACTGAAGCTTTCTTT.

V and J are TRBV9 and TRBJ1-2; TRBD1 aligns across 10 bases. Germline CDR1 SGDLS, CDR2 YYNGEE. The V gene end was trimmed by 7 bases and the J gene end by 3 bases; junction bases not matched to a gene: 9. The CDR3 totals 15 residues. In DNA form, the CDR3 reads TGTGCCAGCGCGGCGACCGGGACAGGGGACTATGGCTACACCTTC. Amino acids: CASAATGTGDYGYTF.

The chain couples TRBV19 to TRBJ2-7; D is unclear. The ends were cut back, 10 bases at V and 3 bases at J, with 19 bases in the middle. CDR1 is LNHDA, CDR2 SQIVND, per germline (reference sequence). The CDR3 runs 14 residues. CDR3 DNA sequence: TGTGCCACCCGCCCACCCGGGCCTGACTACGAGCAGTACTTC. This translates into CATRPPGPDYEQYF. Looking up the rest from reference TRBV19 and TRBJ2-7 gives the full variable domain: DGGITQSPKYLFRKEGQNVTLSCEQNLNHDAMYWYRQDPGQGLRLIYYSQIVNDFQKGDIAEGYSVSREKKESFPLTVTSAQKNPTAFYLCATRPPGPDYEQYFGPGTRLTVT.

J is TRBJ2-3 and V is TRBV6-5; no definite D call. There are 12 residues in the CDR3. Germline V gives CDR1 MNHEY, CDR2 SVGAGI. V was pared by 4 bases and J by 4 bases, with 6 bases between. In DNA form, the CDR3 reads TGTGCCAGCAGTTCCCCCTCAGATACGCAGTATTTT. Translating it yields CASSSPSDTQYF.

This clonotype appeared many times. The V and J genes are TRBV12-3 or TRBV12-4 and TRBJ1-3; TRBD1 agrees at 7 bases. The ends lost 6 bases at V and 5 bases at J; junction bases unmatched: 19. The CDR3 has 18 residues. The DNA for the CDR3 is TGTGCCAGCAGCCTCTTCTCCCTCGGCGGGACAGTACGAAACACCATATATTTT. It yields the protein CASSLFSLGGTVRNTIYF.

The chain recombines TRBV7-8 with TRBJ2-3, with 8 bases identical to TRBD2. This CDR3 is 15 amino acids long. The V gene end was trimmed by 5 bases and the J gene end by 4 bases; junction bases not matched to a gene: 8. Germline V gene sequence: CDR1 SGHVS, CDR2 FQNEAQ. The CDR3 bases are TGTGCCAGCAGCGCGACTCAGCGGGAGCCAGATACGCAGTATTTT. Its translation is CASSATQREPDTQYF.

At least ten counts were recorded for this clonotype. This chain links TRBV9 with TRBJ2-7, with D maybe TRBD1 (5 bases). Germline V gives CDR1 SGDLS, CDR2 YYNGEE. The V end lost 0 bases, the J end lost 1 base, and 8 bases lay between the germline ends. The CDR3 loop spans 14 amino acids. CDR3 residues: CASSVDPGSYEQYF. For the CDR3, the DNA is TGTGCCAGCAGCGTAGATCCAGGGTCCTACGAGCAGTACTTC.

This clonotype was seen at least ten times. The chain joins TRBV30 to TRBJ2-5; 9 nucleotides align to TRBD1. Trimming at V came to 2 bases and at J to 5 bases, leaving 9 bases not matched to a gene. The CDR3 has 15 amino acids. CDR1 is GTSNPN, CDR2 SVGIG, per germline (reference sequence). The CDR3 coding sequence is TGTGCCTGGAGTCCCGGACAGGGGCCCGTCGAGACCCAGTACTTC. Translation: CAWSPGQGPVETQYF.

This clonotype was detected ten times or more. CDR3 residues: CASSPRTGFGYGYTF. The CDR3 region has the DNA TGTGCCAGCAGCCCGAGGACAGGGTTTGGCTATGGCTACACCTTC. The genes are TRBV5-5 and TRBJ1-2; 8 bases are a match to TRBD1. The CDR3 runs to 15 residues. With 4 bases clipped from V and 4 bases from J, the junction kept 9 bases outside the gene matches. CDR1 SGHKS and CDR2 YYEKEE come from the germline V gene (reference sequence).

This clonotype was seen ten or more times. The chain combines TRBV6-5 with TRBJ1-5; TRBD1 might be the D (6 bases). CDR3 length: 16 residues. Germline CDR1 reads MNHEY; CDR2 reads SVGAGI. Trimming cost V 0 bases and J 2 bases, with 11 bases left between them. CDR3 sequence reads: CASSYSPGGGNQPQHF. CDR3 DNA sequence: TGTGCCAGCAGTTACTCGCCGGGGGGCGGCAATCAGCCCCAGCATTTT.

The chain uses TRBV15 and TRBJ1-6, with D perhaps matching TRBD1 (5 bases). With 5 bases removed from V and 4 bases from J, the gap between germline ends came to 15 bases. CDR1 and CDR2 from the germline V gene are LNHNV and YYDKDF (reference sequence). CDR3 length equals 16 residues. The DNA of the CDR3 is TGTGCCACCAGCCTCCGGGGCGTCGGGTATAATTCACCCCTCCACTTT. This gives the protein CATSLRGVGYNSPLHF. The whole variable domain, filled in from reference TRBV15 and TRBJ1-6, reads DAMVIQNPRYQVTQFGKPVTLSCSQTLNHNVMYWYQQKSSQAPKLLFHYYDKDFNNEADTPDNFQSRRPNTSFCFLDIRSPGLGDTAMYLCATSLRGVGYNSPLHFGNGTRLTVT.

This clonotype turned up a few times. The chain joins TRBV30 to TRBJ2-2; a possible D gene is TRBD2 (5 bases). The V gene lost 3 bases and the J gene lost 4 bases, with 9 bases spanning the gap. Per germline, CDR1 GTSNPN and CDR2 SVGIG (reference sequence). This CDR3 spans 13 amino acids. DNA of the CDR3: TGTGCCTGGAGACTAGGTCGCACCGGGGAGCTGTTTTTT. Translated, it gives CAWRLGRTGELFF.

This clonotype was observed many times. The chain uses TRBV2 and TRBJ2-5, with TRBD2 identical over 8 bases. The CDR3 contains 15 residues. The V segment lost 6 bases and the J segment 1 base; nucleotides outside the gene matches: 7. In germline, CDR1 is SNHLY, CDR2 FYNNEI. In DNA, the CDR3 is TGTGCCAGCAGCAAAGCGGGGGTAGGCCAAGAGACCCAGTACTTC. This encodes CASSKAGVGQETQYF.

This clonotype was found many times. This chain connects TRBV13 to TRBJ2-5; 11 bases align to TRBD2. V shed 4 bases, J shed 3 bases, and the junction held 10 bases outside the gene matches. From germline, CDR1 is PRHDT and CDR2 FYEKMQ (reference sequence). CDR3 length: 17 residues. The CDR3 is CASSSRGSGGAEETQYF. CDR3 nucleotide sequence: TGTGCCAGCAGCTCCCGGGGTAGCGGGGGGGCCGAAGAGACCCAGTACTTC.

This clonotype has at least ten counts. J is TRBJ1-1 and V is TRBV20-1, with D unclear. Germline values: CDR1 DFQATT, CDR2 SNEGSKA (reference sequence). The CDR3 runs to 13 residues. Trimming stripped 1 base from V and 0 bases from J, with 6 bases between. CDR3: CSARVQLNTEAFF. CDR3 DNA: TGCAGTGCTAGAGTGCAGTTGAACACTGAAGCTTTCTTT.

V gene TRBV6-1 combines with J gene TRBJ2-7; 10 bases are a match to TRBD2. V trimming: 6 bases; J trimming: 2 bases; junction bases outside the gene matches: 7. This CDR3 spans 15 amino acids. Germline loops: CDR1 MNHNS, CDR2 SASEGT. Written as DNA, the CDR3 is TGTGCCAGCAGCCAGATGAGCGGGGGGGCCTACGAGCAGTACTTC. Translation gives CASSQMSGGAYEQYF.